This T cell receptor (beta chain) appears in the sequencing data of a study of CD8 T cells in ankylosing spondylitis. Study-wide points: Significant enrichment of disease-linked clones was reported in matched ankylosing spondylitis synovial fluid. What appeared characteristic of ankylosing spondylitis blood was a TCR beta motif of several highly homologous variants. Earlier work had already found some motif variants in reactive arthritis synovial fluid and blood.

This clonotype was counted many times. Its specificity is unknown. There are 15 residues in the CDR3. Germline trimming cut 3 bases from V and 5 bases from J; bases unmatched to any gene: 9. Germline V gene data show CDR1 as KGHSH and CDR2 as LQKENI. Each CDR3 protein is one row after TCRdb ran MiXCR on the 5' RACE reads. The sample records 500,000 to 650,000 distinct CDR3 sequences, approximately 5% being singletons. The receptor was isolated from a male donor with ankylosing spondylitis. J is TRBJ2-5 and V is TRBV18; TRBD1 matches at 7 bases. The sample taken for sequencing was blood, either unsorted or a sorted T cell fraction (not recorded which). CDR3 protein: CASSPQTGVWETQYF. In nucleotides, the CDR3 is TGTGCCAGCTCACCCCAAACAGGGGTGTGGGAGACCCAGTACTTC.